One T cell receptor beta chain is described in this entry. The sample belongs to a study of PD-1 blockade in classical Hodgkin lymphoma. The germline CDR1 and CDR2 sequences are SGDLS and YYNGEE. This CDR3 region has 14 residues. V gave up 2 bases and J gave up 0 bases, with 8 bases separating them. Every patient experienced relapse after autologous stem cell transplantation, and brentuximab vedotin exposure varied. TCRdb keeps only in-frame clones here, not all; method: immunoSEQ multiplex PCR. The sample has 20,000 to 30,000 clones; around three quarters are singletons. The TCR originated in a human donor with classical Hodgkin lymphoma. Sequenced material: peripheral blood mononuclear cells (PBMCs), taken before the second cycle of nivolumab. The chain carries TRBV9 and TRBJ2-5; no definite D call. As DNA, the CDR3 is TGTGCCAGCAGCGTCCACAGCAACCAAGAGACCCAGTACTTC. Protein: CASSVHSNQETQYF.